This TCR beta chain originates from a study of CD8 T cells in ankylosing spondylitis. CDR1 and CDR2 (germline): SEHNR, FQNEAQ (reference sequence). Trimming left V 3 bases short and J 2 bases short, with 5 bases between. This CDR3 is built from 12 residues. TCRdb recomputed calls from the 5' RACE reads with MiXCR, one row per CDR3 protein. The repertoire holds over 400,000 distinct CDR3 sequences, with roughly a quarter as singletons. Study-wide results and caveats: What seemed typical of ankylosing spondylitis blood was a TCR beta motif built from roughly eight highly homologous variants.

This clonotype was detected many times. Antigen unknown. The TCR comes from a male donor with ankylosing spondylitis. The chain joins TRBV7-9 to TRBJ2-7; D uncertain. The sequencing input was blood, either unsorted or a sorted T cell fraction (not recorded which). The CDR3 DNA sequence: TGTGCCAGCAGCTTCGACACCTACGAGCAGTACTTC. Translated: CASSFDTYEQYF.